Listed below are T cell receptor beta chains from one sample, sequenced in a study of technical replicates of blood from a few donors. The table came from immunoSEQ multiplex PCR; TCRdb's copy has only in-frame clones and leaves some out. Altogether tens of thousands of clones are present, roughly 88% being singletons, with the ten largest covering roughly 4.6%. The material sequenced was PBMCs. These TCRs come from a human donor in good health. Some clones in this sample may be carry-over from other donors' samples. Each CDR3 is given with its conserved first and last residue. The D gene is left open where the match is weak. Size values are once, few and many counts, or a class for expanded clones, and some rows have none.

clone size | J gene | D gene | V gene | CDR3 DNA | CDR3 protein
- | TRBJ1-2 | TRBD1 | TRBV27 | TGTGCCAGCTCCCAGGGGGCAGAGCTCACCTTC | CASSQGAELTF
- | TRBJ1-2 | TRBD1 | TRBV6-5 | TGTGCCAGCAGTTACCACAGGGGCGGTGACTATGGCTACACCTTC | CASSYHRGGDYGYTF
once | TRBJ2-7 | TRBD2 | TRBV5-1 | TGCGCCAGCAGCTTGCAGGGACTATACGAGCAGTACTTC | CASSLQGLYEQYF
- | TRBJ2-2 | TRBD1 | TRBV6-5 | TGTGCCAGCAGTCTTGGACAGGGGGCGACGGGGGAGCTGTTTTTT | CASSLGQGATGELFF
- | TRBJ2-5 | - | TRBV30 | TGTGCCTGGAGTGTTCAGAAGACCCAGTACTTC | CAWSVQKTQYF
- | TRBJ2-5 | - | TRBV27 | TGTGCCAGCAGTGTAGGACAGTACCAAGAGACCCAGTACTTC | CASSVGQYQETQYF
few | TRBJ1-1 | - | TRBV2 | TGTGCCAGCACGACCGACACCATAAAGGTAGCTTTCTTT | CASTTDTIKVAFF
once | TRBJ2-7 | TRBD2 | TRBV28 | TGTGCCAGCAGTTTTACTAGCGGGAGTCAATACGAGCAGTACTTC | CASSFTSGSQYEQYF
- | TRBJ2-7 | TRBD1 | TRBV4-3 | TGCGCCAGCAGCCAAGTTTGGGGGGGACAGGGCAATTCCTACGAGCAGTACTTC | CASSQVWGGQGNSYEQYF
- | TRBJ1-1 | - | TRBV10-3 | TGTGCCACGAGTCCGTCCAAAGGGGCAAACACTGAAGCTTTCTTT | CATSPSKGANTEAFF
- | TRBJ2-7 | TRBD2 | TRBV2 | TGTGCCAGCAGTGATCCGGGACTAGCGGGAGCCTACGAGCAGTACTTC | CASSDPGLAGAYEQYF
- | TRBJ1-2 | - | TRBV2 | TGTGCCAGTCGGAGGACAGAACCTTATGGCTACACCTTC | CASRRTEPYGYTF
few | TRBJ2-3 | TRBD2 | TRBV30 | TGTGCCTGGGGGACTAGCGGGATGCAGTATTTT | CAWGTSGMQYF
medium-sized | TRBJ2-1 | TRBD2 | TRBV7-6 | TGTGCCAGCAGCTTAGAGACTAGCGGAAAATACAATGAGCAGTTCTTC | CASSLETSGKYNEQFF
- | TRBJ2-6 | - | TRBV18 | TGTGCCAGCAGTGAGGCAGCCCGGGGGTCTGGGGCCAACGTCCTGACTTTC | CASSEAARGSGANVLTF
- | TRBJ2-5 | - | TRBV19 | TGTGCCAGTAGTGCCAGCGGACAAGAGACCCAGTACTTC | CASSASGQETQYF
- | TRBJ2-7 | - | TRBV7-8 | TGTGCCAGCAGCTACCAGGGTAACGAGCAGTACTTC | CASSYQGNEQYF
- | TRBJ2-7 | TRBD1 | TRBV9 | TGTGCCAGCAGCAGGGACAGGGAGAATTACGAGCAGTACTTC | CASSRDRENYEQYF
- | TRBJ1-2 | - | TRBV25-1 | TGTGCCAGCAGGGGGCCTACAGGGCTGAATAACTATGGCTACACCTTC | CASRGPTGLNNYGYTF
- | TRBJ2-7 | TRBD1 | TRBV5-1 | TGCGCCAGCAGCCCGGGGACAGGGGATTACGAGCAGTACTTC | CASSPGTGDYEQYF
- | TRBJ1-3 | - | TRBV19 | TGTGCCAGTAGTAACGCACCAACAGGGCGGAATGGAAACACCATATATTTT | CASSNAPTGRNGNTIYF
once | TRBJ2-3 | TRBD2 | TRBV7-9 | TGTGCCAGCAGCTTAGTAGCGGGAGGTGTTGGGAATACGCAGTATTTT | CASSLVAGGVGNTQYF
- | TRBJ1-5 | - | TRBV7-8 | TGTGCCAGCAGCCCACATCCAGGGCAAAGTCAGCCCCAGCATTTT | CASSPHPGQSQPQHF
- | TRBJ1-5 | - | TRBV9 | TGTGCCAGCAGCGTAGACGGGTTTAGCGGTCAGCCCCAGCATTTT | CASSVDGFSGQPQHF
few | TRBJ2-2 | TRBD1 | TRBV5-1 | TGCGCCAGCAGCTGGATGACAGGGATCACCGGGGAGCTGTTTTTT | CASSWMTGITGELFF
- | TRBJ2-7 | TRBD2 | TRBV4-3 | TGCGCCAGCAGCCAAGGAATTACTAGCGGGGGAGTTTACGAGCAGTACTTC | CASSQGITSGGVYEQYF
- | TRBJ1-2 | - | TRBV19 | TGTGCCAGTAGTACCGGGAACCGCTATGGCTACACCTTC | CASSTGNRYGYTF
- | TRBJ2-7 | TRBD1 | TRBV28 | TGTGCCAGCAGTAGAGAGACAGGGTCCTACGAGCAGTACTTC | CASSRETGSYEQYF
- | TRBJ1-6 | TRBD1 | TRBV9 | TGTGCCAGCAGTCCGACAGGGGGCCCCTTCGATTCACCCCTCCACTTT | CASSPTGGPFDSPLHF
- | TRBJ2-1 | TRBD2 | TRBV7-6 | TGTGCCAGCAGCCCCGGACTAGCGGGAGGCAATGAGCAGTTCTTC | CASSPGLAGGNEQFF
many | TRBJ1-1 | - | TRBV9 | TGTGCCAGCAGCGGAGACAGCCTCACTGAAGCTTTCTTT | CASSGDSLTEAFF
- | TRBJ2-2 | TRBD1 | TRBV7-3 | TGTGCCAGCAGCTTAACGCCCCGGGACAGCGCGAACACCGGGGAGCTGTTTTTT | CASSLTPRDSANTGELFF
- | TRBJ2-1 | - | TRBV6-6 | TGTGCCAGCATCCTGGACGCGGGGCATAATGAGCAGTTCTTC | CASILDAGHNEQFF
- | TRBJ2-3 | - | TRBV5-1 | TGCGCCAGCAGAGTTCTCCCCTCGGGAGATACGCAGTATTTT | CASRVLPSGDTQYF
- | TRBJ1-2 | - | TRBV7-2 | TGTGCCAGCAGCTTAGGGGACATTAACTATGGCTACACCTTC | CASSLGDINYGYTF
- | TRBJ2-7 | TRBD2 | TRBV6-5 | TGTGCCAGCAGCTCAAGCGGGGGGGCGATATTTAAGCAGTACTTC | CASSSSGGAIFKQYF
- | TRBJ2-2 | - | TRBV7-2 | TGTGCCAGCAGCTCCCGAACTTTACGAGGGGAGCTGTTTTTT | CASSSRTLRGELFF
- | TRBJ1-5 | TRBD1 | TRBV6-1 | TGTGCCAGCAGTGAAGATGGGACAGGCCCTTTCGAGCCCCAGCATTTT | CASSEDGTGPFEPQHF
- | TRBJ2-3 | TRBD2 | TRBV4-1 | TGCGCCAGCAGCCACACTAGCGGAAGCACAGATACGCAGTATTTT | CASSHTSGSTDTQYF
once | TRBJ1-1 | - | TRBV11-3 | TGTGCCAGCAGCTTAGAAGCGGACACTGAAGCTTTCTTT | CASSLEADTEAFF
- | TRBJ1-2 | TRBD1 | TRBV6-1 | TGTGCCAGCAGTGAATTGGCAGGGGGCTTCACCTACTATGGCTACACCTTC | CASSELAGGFTYYGYTF
once | TRBJ2-5 | TRBD2 | TRBV5-1 | TGCGCCAGCAGCTCGGGGACTAGCGGGGGGAAGGTAGAGACCCAGTACTTC | CASSSGTSGGKVETQYF
- | TRBJ1-2 | TRBD1 | TRBV2 | TGTGCCAGCAAACCGGACAGGGGCATCGTCTATGGCTACACCTTC | CASKPDRGIVYGYTF
- | TRBJ2-7 | - | TRBV6-5 | TGTGCCAGCAGTTACTCTTGGGGCGACCAGCAGTACTTC | CASSYSWGDQQYF
- | TRBJ2-1 | - | TRBV7-2 | TGTGCCAGCAGCTCGCAAGGTAGCGCTGTTTACAATGAGCAGTTCTTC | CASSSQGSAVYNEQFF
- | TRBJ2-1 | - | TRBV7-3 | TGTGCCAGCAGCTTAAGTCAGGGGCCCAATGAGCAGTTCTTC | CASSLSQGPNEQFF
- | TRBJ2-5 | - | TRBV7-7 | TGTGCCAGCAGCTCGGGGGGCGGGGAGACCCAGTACTTC | CASSSGGGETQYF
- | TRBJ2-2 | - | TRBV7-2 | TGTGCCAGCAGCCGAGACTACAGCGGGACCGGGGAGCTGTTTTTT | CASSRDYSGTGELFF
- | TRBJ1-5 | - | TRBV30 | TGTGCCTGGAGTGCCACAGGGAGACATCAGCCCCAGCATTTT | CAWSATGRHQPQHF